This entry features one TCR beta chain sequence. Original processing notes: Cell counts per sample came from amplifying reference gene primers. Data came from immunoSEQ multiplex PCR; TCRdb stores just in-frame clones and leaves some out. For V, J and clone size, that table is used; D and trimming come from the DNA. The sample lists about 240,000 clones, roughly four fifths seen once, with approximately 4.5% in the top ten. Losses at the gene ends were 5 bases for V and 3 bases for J; bases not matched to a gene: 2. The V gene's germline CDR1 is MDHEN and CDR2 SYDVKM. The CDR3 runs 13 residues. The record originates from a study of blood T cell repertoires in COVID-19. Study-wide background: The United States, Italy and Spain supplied acute and convalescent COVID-19 samples. The cDNA or gDNA used as material had been derived from T cells, B-cell-depleted T cells, or PBMCs.

Material: peripheral blood. V gene TRBV28 combines with J gene TRBJ1-1, with 8 bases aligning to TRBD1. The sequence was collected from a woman between 65 and 79 years old with acute or convalescent COVID-19. CDR3 in DNA: TGTGCCAGCAGTAAGGACAGGGACACTGAAGCTTTCTTT. Its protein product is CASSKDRDTEAFF.